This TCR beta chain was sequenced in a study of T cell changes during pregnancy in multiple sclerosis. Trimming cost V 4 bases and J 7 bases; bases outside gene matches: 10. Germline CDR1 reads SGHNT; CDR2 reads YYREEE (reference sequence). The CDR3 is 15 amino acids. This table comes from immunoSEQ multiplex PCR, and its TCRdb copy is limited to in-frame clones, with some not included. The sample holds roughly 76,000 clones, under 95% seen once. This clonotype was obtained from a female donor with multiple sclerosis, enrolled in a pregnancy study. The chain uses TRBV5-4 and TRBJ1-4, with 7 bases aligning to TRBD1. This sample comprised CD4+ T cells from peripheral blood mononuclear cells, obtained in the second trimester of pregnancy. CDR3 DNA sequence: TGTGCCAGCAGCCTTAATTTCGGACAGGCTGAAAAACTGTTTTTT. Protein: CASSLNFGQAEKLFF.